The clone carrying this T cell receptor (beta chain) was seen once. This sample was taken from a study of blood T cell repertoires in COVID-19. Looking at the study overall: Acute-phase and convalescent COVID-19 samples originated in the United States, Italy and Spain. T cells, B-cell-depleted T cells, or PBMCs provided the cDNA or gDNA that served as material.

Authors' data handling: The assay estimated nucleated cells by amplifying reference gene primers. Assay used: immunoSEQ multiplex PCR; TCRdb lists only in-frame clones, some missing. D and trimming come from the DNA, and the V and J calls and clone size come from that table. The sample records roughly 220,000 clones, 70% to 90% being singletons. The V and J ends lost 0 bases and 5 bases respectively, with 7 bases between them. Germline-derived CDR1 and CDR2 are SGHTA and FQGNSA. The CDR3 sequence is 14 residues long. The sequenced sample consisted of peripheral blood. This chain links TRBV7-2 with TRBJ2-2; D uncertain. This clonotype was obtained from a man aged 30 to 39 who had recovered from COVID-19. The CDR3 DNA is TGTGCCAGCAGCTTAGCCGCCGGGACCGGGGAGCTGTTTTTT. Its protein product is CASSLAAGTGELFF.